What follows are 11 T cell receptor beta chains derived from one specimen sequenced in a study of breast tumors, draining lymph nodes, adjacent tissues. Each CDR3 protein gets one entry after TCRdb re-called the multiplex PCR reads with MiXCR. The repertoire holds some 52,000 distinct CDR3 sequences, with roughly two fifths as singletons. Sample: breast tumor tissue. The receptors derive from a female donor with breast cancer. Some clones in this sample may be carry-over from other donors' samples.

This clonotype was detected ten times or more. The chain uses TRBV2 and TRBJ2-3, with TRBD2 as a possible D gene (6 bases). Trimming removed 4 bases at V and 4 bases at J, with 9 bases between. The CDR3 is 13 amino acids. CDR1 and CDR2 from the germline V gene are SNHLY and FYNNEI. CDR3 sequence: CASSVAVADTQYF. The CDR3 DNA follows: TGTGCCAGCAGTGTAGCGGTCGCAGATACGCAGTATTTT.

V and J are TRBV19 and TRBJ1-1, with TRBD1 identical over 7 bases. This CDR3 spans 13 amino acids. Germline assignment: CDR1 LNHDA and CDR2 SQIVND (reference sequence). The V gene end was trimmed by 5 bases and the J gene end by 10 bases; junction bases not matched to a gene: 10. This CDR3 is CASSPGQPRGAFF. The CDR3 DNA reads as TGTGCCAGTAGTCCGGGACAGCCGAGAGGAGCTTTCTTT.

By share, this clonotype counts as medium-sized. This chain links TRBV11-3 with TRBJ2-7; a possible D gene is TRBD1 (7 bases). Trimming shortened V by 5 bases and J by 2 bases, and 22 bases separated the two germline ends. The germline V gene has CDR1 SGHNT and CDR2 YENEEA. The CDR3 runs to 17 residues. CDR3 DNA sequence: TGTGCCAGCAGCCAACAGGGGAAGTCGCTAGCGCCCTACGAGCAGTACTTC. Encoded protein: CASSQQGKSLAPYEQYF.

This clonotype was observed many times. This may come from a read error, since a much larger clone is one base off. The chain joins TRBV2 to TRBJ2-3; the D is unclear. CDR3 length: 12 amino acids. Germline values: CDR1 SNHLY, CDR2 FYNNEI. The CDR3 region is CASRTDTDTRYF. CDR3 DNA: TGTGCCAGCCGGACCGACACAGATACGCGGTATTTT.

At least ten counts were recorded for this clonotype. The CDR3 DNA reads TGTGCCAGTAGTACCACCAGTTCCTACAATGAGCAGTTCTTC. This sequence encodes CASSTTSSYNEQFF. This chain uses TRBV19 with TRBJ2-1; the D is unclear. This CDR3 has 14 amino acids. V lost 4 bases to trimming and J lost 1 base, with 8 bases between them. Germline assignment: CDR1 LNHDA and CDR2 SQIVND (reference sequence).

This clonotype was found many times. The chain combines TRBV7-2 with TRBJ2-7; no firm D call. Germline CDR1 SGHTA, CDR2 FQGNSA. V lost 5 bases and J lost 3, with 14 bases in between. The CDR3 has 14 residues. CDR3 coding DNA: TGTGCCAGCAGCGAAAACTCAGGAAGCTACGAGCAGTACTTC. Translation: CASSENSGSYEQYF.

At least ten counts were recorded for this clonotype. V gene TRBV7-2 combines with J gene TRBJ2-1; 13 bases are a match to TRBD2. Germline V gene sequence: CDR1 SGHTA, CDR2 FQGNSA. The CDR3 sequence is 16 residues long. J gave up 4 bases and V 5 bases, and 5 bases lay outside the gene matches. The DNA for the CDR3 is TGTGCCAGCAGCCCCGGGACTAGCGGGATATACAATGAGCAGTTCTTC. Amino acid sequence: CASSPGTSGIYNEQFF.

This clonotype appeared a few times. The J gene is TRBJ2-2, the V gene TRBV13; TRBD2 matches 8 bases. From germline, CDR1 is PRHDT and CDR2 FYEKMQ (reference sequence). Losses at the gene ends were 3 bases for V and 1 base for J; bases not matched to a gene: 4. The CDR3 length is 16 residues. The CDR3 is CASSFTTSENTGELFF. In DNA form, the CDR3 reads TGTGCCAGCAGCTTTACGACTAGCGAGAACACCGGGGAGCTGTTTTTT. The whole variable domain, remainder taken from reference TRBV13 and TRBJ2-2, is AAGVIQSPRHLIKEKRETATLKCYPIPRHDTVYWYQQGPGQDPQFLISFYEKMQSDKGSIPDRFSAQQFSDYHSELNMSSLELGDSALYFCASSFTTSENTGELFFGEGSRLTVL.

A remark on this clonotype: The CDR3 ends on some other residue instead of the conserved phenylalanine or tryptophan, so this is likely a read error. The chain combines TRBV11-2 with TRBJ2-3; 10 bases agree with TRBD2. The V gene's germline CDR1 is SGHAT and CDR2 FQNNGV. V dropped 1 base and J dropped 3; count of bases not matched to a gene: 4. CDR3 length: 16 amino acids. The CDR3 here is CASSLGTSGLTDTQYL. Here the CDR3 DNA reads TGTGCCAGCAGCTTAGGGACTAGCGGTTTAACAGATACGCAGTATCTT.

Notes on this clonotype: A much larger clonotype is one base distant, so this may be a read error. The gene calls are TRBV7-3 and TRBJ2-3, with a possible D match to TRBD1 (7 bases). Trimming cost V 5 bases and J 10 bases, with 28 bases left between them. The V gene's germline CDR1 is SGHTA and CDR2 FQGTGA. This CDR3 comprises 17 residues. CDR3 coding DNA: TGTGCCAGCAGCCCCCGACAGGGCGGCGGGGCCTTCAATCCGCAGTATTTT. Encoded protein: CASSPRQGGGAFNPQYF.

The chain links TRBV7-9 to TRBJ1-5; D is perhaps TRBD1 (5 bases). Germline V gene data show CDR1 as SEHNR and CDR2 as FQNEAQ (reference sequence). This CDR3 spans 16 amino acids. V lost 1 base and J lost 1, with 11 bases in between. The CDR3 here is CASSLVGRVSNQPQHF. The CDR3 DNA reads TGTGCCAGCAGCTTAGTTGGCAGGGTCAGCAATCAGCCCCAGCATTTT.